Below, 11 T cell receptor beta chains from the same sample are listed, as sequenced in a study of CD8+ T cells in alopecia areata. Reverse transcribed after extraction, RNA yielded cDNA as the sequencing template. TCRdb's table, derived via immunoSEQ multiplex PCR, lists solely in-frame clones and lacks some. The sample has roughly 140,000 clones, 45% to 55% seen once; the top ten hold just under 20%. This material consisted of CD8+ T cells sorted from blood, taken at week 0. The receptors shown here come from a human donor with alopecia areata.

The chain has TRBV27 and TRBJ2-1; weak D call: TRBD1 (6 bases). CDR1 is MNHEY, CDR2 SMNVEV, per germline (reference sequence). V dropped 2 bases and J dropped 6 bases, with 11 bases sitting between them. The CDR3 has 14 amino acids. CDR3 coding DNA: TGTGCCAGCAGTTTAATGGGGGCCTCCAATGAGCAGTTCTTC. The encoded protein is CASSLMGASNEQFF.

The J gene is TRBJ2-7, the V gene TRBV29-1; 10 bases are shared with TRBD1. The CDR3 consists of 14 residues. CDR1 is SQVTM and CDR2 is ANQGSEA in the germline V gene. V shed 3 bases and J 3 bases; nucleotides not matched to a gene: 5. CDR3 in amino acids: CSVEARDRGYEQYF. CDR3 nucleotide sequence: TGCAGCGTTGAGGCCCGGGACAGGGGCTACGAGCAGTACTTC.

This chain joins TRBV11-2 and TRBJ2-7, with 7 bases fitting TRBD1. Trimming at V came to 1 base and at J to 6 bases, leaving 6 bases not matched to a gene. Germline V gives CDR1 SGHAT, CDR2 FQNNGV. This CDR3 has 14 residues. DNA of the CDR3: TGTGCCAGCAGCTTAGGAGGGGGCTTGAGCGAGCAGTACTTC. Amino acid sequence: CASSLGGGLSEQYF.

This clone has just one count. V usage is TRBV9 and J usage is TRBJ2-3; 8 nucleotides agree with TRBD2. Germline CDR1 SGDLS, CDR2 YYNGEE. The ends lost 5 bases at V and 2 bases at J; junction bases unmatched: 10. This CDR3 contains 16 residues. The CDR3: CASRRIRGGDTDTQYF. Here the CDR3 DNA reads TGTGCCAGCAGGAGGATACGGGGGGGCGACACAGATACGCAGTATTTT.

The chain joins TRBV28 to TRBJ2-3; D unclear. Germline assignment: CDR1 MDHEN and CDR2 SYDVKM. Trimming shortened V by 6 bases and J by 4 bases, and 8 bases separated the two germline ends. This CDR3 has 12 residues. CDR3 nucleotide sequence: TGTGCCAGCAGCCCCATCGCAGATACGCAGTATTTT. It is translated as CASSPIADTQYF.

This chain links TRBV25-1 with TRBJ1-6; D is uncertain. The CDR3 sequence is 13 residues long. V was pared by 4 bases and J by 5 bases, with 6 bases between. Per germline, CDR1 MGHDK and CDR2 SYGVNS. CDR3 bases: TGTGCCAGCAGTGGGACGGATAATTCACCCCTCCACTTT. Translation: CASSGTDNSPLHF.

The chain recombines TRBV18 with TRBJ2-5; TRBD1 matches 7 bases. Germline V gene sequence: CDR1 KGHSH, CDR2 LQKENI. CDR3 length: 13 amino acids. The junction had 3 bases not matched to a gene; V was cut back by 5 bases and J by 3 bases. CDR3 protein: CASSRGTEETQYF. DNA for the CDR3: TGTGCCAGCTCAAGAGGGACAGAAGAGACCCAGTACTTC.

V usage is TRBV29-1 and J usage is TRBJ1-1, with 7 bases aligning to TRBD1. There are 10 residues in the CDR3. Germline values: CDR1 SQVTM, CDR2 ANQGSEA. V was pared by 6 bases and J by 12 bases, with 7 bases of the junction left unmatched. The CDR3 nucleotides read TGCAGCGTCCCCGGGACAGTAACTTTCTTT. Protein sequence: CSVPGTVTFF.

V is TRBV27 and J is TRBJ2-1; 13 nucleotides align to TRBD2. Unmatched junction bases numbered 2, after V lost 5 bases and J lost 4 bases. CDR1 and CDR2 from the germline V gene are MNHEY and SMNVEV (reference sequence). The CDR3 runs 15 residues. The CDR3 nucleotides are TGTGCCAGCAGTCTGGGACTAGCGGGGTACAATGAGCAGTTCTTC. This gives the protein CASSLGLAGYNEQFF.

Only one count was recorded for this clone. J is TRBJ1-1 and V is TRBV5-1, with D perhaps TRBD1 (5 bases). The CDR3 is 11 residues long. The V end lost 5 bases, the J end lost 6 bases, and 8 bases lay between the germline ends. Germline V gene data show CDR1 as SGHRS and CDR2 as YFSETQ. CDR3 region: CASSTRAEAFF. In DNA form, the CDR3 reads TGCGCCAGCAGTACCAGGGCTGAAGCTTTCTTT.

This rearrangement joins TRBV5-5 to TRBJ2-2; 7 nucleotides agree with TRBD1. CDR3 length: 15 residues. V lost 7 bases and J lost 2; bases outside the gene matches: 8. Germline V gene sequence: CDR1 SGHKS, CDR2 YYEKEE (reference sequence). As DNA, the CDR3 is TGTGCCAGCGCACCCGGGACAGTAAACACCGGGGAGCTGTTTTTT. This translates into CASAPGTVNTGELFF.